Presented here are 10 T cell receptor beta chains from one specimen sequenced in a study of shared clonotypes between healthy human individuals. Measured with immunoSEQ multiplex PCR; TCRdb has only the in-frame clones, and not every one. The sample lists hundreds of thousands of clones, 90% to 96% occurring once. Sequencing input: naive CD4+ T cells sorted from blood. Subset given: CD45RA+ positively selected. The receptors originated from a woman aged 30 to 39 in good health.

CDR3 DNA: TGTGCCAGCAGCCCGGGACAGGTCTTTAACACTGAAGCTTTCTTT. Protein product: CASSPGQVFNTEAFF. V usage is TRBV28 and J usage is TRBJ1-1, with 8 bases fitting TRBD1. The CDR3 has 15 residues. Looked up from germline, CDR1 is MDHEN and CDR2 is SYDVKM. J gave up 2 bases and V 6 bases, and 8 bases lay outside the gene matches.

V gene TRBV30 combines with J gene TRBJ2-7, with D perhaps matching TRBD1 (5 bases). V lost 1 base, J lost 6 bases, and 7 bases lay in between. The CDR3 spans 11 residues. Looked up from germline, CDR1 is GTSNPN and CDR2 is SVGIG (reference sequence). The CDR3 protein is CAWSGGGEQYF. The CDR3, as DNA: TGTGCCTGGAGTGGGGGCGGCGAGCAGTACTTC.

This clone was seen only once. The junction differs from germline at one of its ends, possibly a read error. The V call is TRBV28, the J call TRBJ1-2; no reliable D call. Germline assignment: CDR1 MDHEN and CDR2 SYDVKM. The CDR3 runs 13 residues. CDR3 nucleotides: TGTGCCAGCAGTTTTGGGGATATCTATCGCTACACCTTC. Encoded protein: CASSFGDIYRYTF.

V and J are TRBV7-8 and TRBJ2-7; TRBD1 is a possible D gene (6 bases). The V gene's germline CDR1 is SGHVS and CDR2 FQNEAQ. With 5 bases removed from V and 4 bases from J, the gap between germline ends came to 12 bases. There are 13 residues in the CDR3. The CDR3 reads CASSPWTEYEQYF. In DNA form, the CDR3 reads TGTGCCAGCAGCCCATGGACAGAGTACGAGCAGTACTTC.

The chain recombines TRBV27 with TRBJ2-7; D may be TRBD2 (6 bases). Germline V gives CDR1 MNHEY, CDR2 SMNVEV (reference sequence). The CDR3 spans 16 residues. V lost 4 bases to trimming and J lost 0 bases, with 16 bases between them. The CDR3 spells CASSSLGSGSSYEQYF. CDR3 bases: TGTGCCAGCAGTTCTCTTGGTAGCGGCAGCTCCTACGAGCAGTACTTC.

As for this clone: This CDR3 is also generated by other DNA sequences in the sample. The J gene is TRBJ1-3, the V gene TRBV2; D may be TRBD1 (5 bases). V was cut by 2 bases and J by 1 base, with 6 bases left in between. Germline CDR1 reads SNHLY; CDR2 reads FYNNEI. The CDR3 covers 14 residues. CDR3 sequence reads: CASSEQGSGNTIYF. Here the CDR3 DNA reads TGTGCCAGCAGTGAACAGGGTTCTGGAAACACCATATATTTT.

This chain links TRBV11-2 with TRBJ1-1, with no clear D. Germline V gene data show CDR1 as SGHAT and CDR2 as FQNNGV. The CDR3 consists of 13 residues. V lost 3 bases and J 3 bases, leaving 8 bases between the germline ends. The CDR3 loop reads CASSFDLHTEAFF. Written as DNA, the CDR3 is TGTGCCAGCAGCTTTGATTTGCACACTGAAGCTTTCTTT.

DNA for the CDR3: TGTGCCAGTGTAAACACGCACCCGGGTGAAGCTTTCTTT. Translating gives CASVNTHPGEAFF. The chain is built from TRBV19 and TRBJ1-1; unclear D gene. In germline, CDR1 is LNHDA, CDR2 SQIVND (reference sequence). V lost 8 bases to trimming and J lost 7 bases, with 17 bases between them. The CDR3 has 13 amino acids.

This sequence joins TRBV28 and TRBJ1-3, with a possible D match to TRBD1 (5 bases). Looked up from germline, CDR1 is MDHEN and CDR2 is SYDVKM. Trimming cost V 5 bases and J 2 bases, with 19 bases left between them. The CDR3 contains 17 residues. The CDR3: CASSLLFSGEAGNTIYF. In nucleotides, the CDR3 is TGTGCCAGCAGTCTTCTATTCTCGGGGGAGGCTGGAAACACCATATATTTT.

This clone was detected a few times. This chain uses TRBV4-1 with TRBJ1-1; D not certain. The length of the CDR3 is 13 residues. Trimming cost V 1 base and J 6 bases, with 9 bases left between them. Germline V gene data show CDR1 as MGHRA and CDR2 as YSYEKL. CDR3 nucleotide sequence: TGCGCCAGCAGCCAAGCTAATTCCCCTGAAGCTTTCTTT. This gives the protein CASSQANSPEAFF.